This T cell receptor beta chain was captured by sequencing in a study of regulatory T cells in long-lasting Graves disease. The time point here: newly diagnosed GD, antithyroid drugs for less than 3 months. With RNA extracted from PBMCs as input, the TCR library was made. Findings and limits, study-wide: Persistent disease samples used TRBV28, TRBJ1-2 and TRBJ2-5 preferentially. The study found persistent patients shared more public clonotypes (roughly 2,800) than new patients (approximately 970).

Libraries of TCR beta came from iRepertoire HTBI primers plus Arm-PCR of CDR3 regions. TCRdb reprocessed the multiplex PCR reads via MiXCR and lists one record per CDR3 protein. The table shows 350,000 to 450,000 distinct CDR3 sequences, with 15% occurring only once. This CDR3 is built from 14 residues. Looked up from germline, CDR1 is SGHAT and CDR2 is FQDESV (reference sequence). V dropped 0 bases and J dropped 5; count of bases not matched to a gene: 2. Concerning this clonotype itself: What it recognizes is unknown. A clone one base away is much larger, so this may be a read error.

These data were also reused for a study on T cells in Graves' hyperthyroidism and ophthalmopathy. According to that study: Researchers found most expanded thyroid clonotypes above 0.001 in blood as well. For ophthalmopathy, model prediction preceded onset by a median about 6.2 months.

The receptor's source is a woman aged 40-49 years with Graves disease. The source was peripheral blood mononuclear cells (PBMCs), collected at new diagnosis, from a patient treated with antithyroid drugs. This chain joins TRBV11-1 and TRBJ2-7; 9 bases fit TRBD2. CDR3 DNA: TGTGCCAGCAGCTTAGCTAGCGGGAGCGACGAGCAGTACTTC. Amino acids: CASSLASGSDEQYF.